A selection of T cell receptor beta chains follows, all from one sample in a study of T cells in Graves' hyperthyroidism and ophthalmopathy. MiXCR, run by TCRdb on the multiplex PCR reads, gives a single entry per CDR3 protein. The sample has roughly 840,000 distinct CDR3 sequences, 38% seen once. Sequenced: blood. These TCRs come from a man aged 18 to 30 with Graves' hyperthyroidism. Both conserved end residues are part of each CDR3. Fields, in order: J gene, CDR3 length, V gene, D gene, clone size, CDR3 DNA, CDR3 protein. D genes are given only for firm matches. The size of a clone is reported for some rows only, either as once, few or many, or as a class for expanded clones.

j_gene: TRBJ2-6
len: 12
v_gene: TRBV15
d_gene: NA
abundance: NA
CDR3nt: TGTGCCACCAGCCTCCTCCCCAACGTCCTGACTTTC
CDR3aa: CATSLLPNVLTF

j_gene: TRBJ2-3
len: 13
v_gene: TRBV7-2
d_gene: NA
abundance: NA
CDR3nt: TGTGCCAGCAGCTTAGACCTTCCGGATACGCAGTATTTT
CDR3aa: CASSLDLPDTQYF

j_gene: TRBJ1-1
len: 14
v_gene: TRBV2
d_gene: NA
abundance: few
CDR3nt: TGTGCCATCCCGAGGGGACGGCTGAACACTGAAGCTTTCTTT
CDR3aa: CAIPRGRLNTEAFF

j_gene: TRBJ2-5
len: 14
v_gene: TRBV29-1
d_gene: TRBD1
abundance: NA
CDR3nt: TGCAGCGTTGAGGGCGGGACAGGGAGAGAGACCCAGTACTTC
CDR3aa: CSVEGGTGRETQYF

j_gene: TRBJ1-2
len: 13
v_gene: TRBV7-9
d_gene: TRBD1
abundance: many
CDR3nt: TGTGCCAGCAGTTCCAGGGGGGTCTCTGGCTACACCTTC
CDR3aa: CASSSRGVSGYTF

j_gene: TRBJ1-1
len: 13
v_gene: TRBV7-3
d_gene: NA
abundance: few
CDR3nt: TGTGCCAGCAGCTTAAGCAGGGACGCTGAAGCTTTCTTT
CDR3aa: CASSLSRDAEAFF

j_gene: TRBJ2-7
len: 13
v_gene: TRBV12-3/TRBV12-4
d_gene: NA
abundance: NA
CDR3nt: TGTGCCAGCAGTTTATTCTCCGCCTCCGAGCAGTACTTC
CDR3aa: CASSLFSASEQYF

j_gene: TRBJ2-2
len: 12
v_gene: TRBV2
d_gene: NA
abundance: NA
CDR3nt: TGTGCCAGTGGAGCTGGCACCGGGGAGCTGTTTTTT
CDR3aa: CASGAGTGELFF

j_gene: TRBJ2-7
len: 14
v_gene: TRBV10-3
d_gene: NA
abundance: few
CDR3nt: TGTGCCATCAGTGACCCCCGGGAGAACTACGAGCAGTACTTC
CDR3aa: CAISDPRENYEQYF

j_gene: TRBJ1-4
len: 15
v_gene: TRBV19
d_gene: TRBD1
abundance: many
CDR3nt: TGTGCCAGTAGTATCCGTCAGGGGGTGAATGAAAAACTGTTTTTT
CDR3aa: CASSIRQGVNEKLFF

j_gene: TRBJ2-7
len: 14
v_gene: TRBV20-1
d_gene: TRBD2
abundance: NA
CDR3nt: TGCAGTGCGCGAGCATGGCTAGCGGTATACGAGCAGTACTTC
CDR3aa: CSARAWLAVYEQYF